Following are 28 T cell receptor beta chains from one sample sequenced in a study of T cell clonality in common variable immunodeficiency. Assay used: immunoSEQ multiplex PCR; TCRdb lists only in-frame clones, some missing. The data show about 12,000 clones, with none appearing a single time. No cognate antigen is known for these TCRs. Points from the study as a whole: Fewer deletions and N-nucleotide insertions were reportedly seen in common variable immunodeficiency TCR beta sequences.

The material sequenced was peripheral blood mononuclear cells. The receptors originated from a human donor with common variable immunodeficiency.

Only a few counts were recorded for this clone. The CDR3 end falls 3 residues outside the read, so it is completed with the germline J gene. The J gene is TRBJ2-7, the V gene TRBV6-2 or TRBV6-3, with 7 bases identical to TRBD1. From germline, CDR1 is MNHEY and CDR2 SVGEGT. V dropped 6 bases and J dropped 2; count of bases not matched to a gene: 7. The CDR3 length is 14 residues. CDR3 DNA, as far as it was read: TGTGCCAGCAGCCGACGACAGGGACCCTACGAG. This translates into CASSRRQGPYE. The whole CDR3 sequence is CASSRRQGPYEQYF.

At least ten counts were recorded for this clone. The read terminates 3 residues ahead of where the CDR3 ends, so the germline J gene completes it. V gene TRBV5-1 combines with J gene TRBJ1-1; D is unclear. The CDR3 is made up of 14 amino acids. Germline V gene lookup returns CDR1 SGHRS and CDR2 YFSETQ. V was trimmed by 0 bases and J by 4 bases, leaving 10 bases between them. The CDR3 loop is CASSLGDTFTEAFF. Incomplete CDR3 DNA: TGCGCCAGCAGCTTGGGCGACACGTTCACTGAA.

About this clone itself: Read sequence stops 3 residues before the CDR3 end, and the germline J gene provides the missing end. V gene TRBV2 combines with J gene TRBJ2-3; a possible D gene is TRBD2 (5 bases). Germline V gene lookup returns CDR1 SNHLY and CDR2 FYNNEI. V lost 6 bases to trimming and J lost 0 bases, with 16 bases between them. This CDR3 spans 16 amino acids. The CDR3 sequence is CASSAGQTPSTDTQYF. The sequenced CDR3 bases are TGTGCCAGCAGCGCGGGTCAGACTCCTAGCACAGATACG. Full variable domain (outside the CDR3, taken from reference TRBV2 and TRBJ2-3): EPEVTQTPSHQVTQMGQEVILRCVPISNHLYFYWYRQILGQKVEFLVSFYNNEISEKSEIFDDQFSVERPDGSNFTLKIRSTKLEDSAMYFCASSAGQTPSTDTQYFGPGTRLTVL.

This clone came up many times. The observed sequence ends 3 residues before the CDR3 terminus, with the missing tail filled in from the germline J gene. The chain recombines TRBV29-1 with TRBJ1-2, with D perhaps TRBD1 (6 bases). The CDR3 has 15 amino acids. Per the germline V gene, CDR1 is SQVTM and CDR2 is ANQGSEA. V lost 6 bases to trimming and J lost 4 bases, with 21 bases between them. The CDR3 bases that were read are TGCAGCGTCGTTCAAGGCGGCGGGGGCCTCTATGGC. Translation gives CSVVQGGGGLYG. Given in full, the CDR3 is CSVVQGGGGLYGYTF.

To note about this clone: The DNA ends 3 residues before the CDR3 does, and the rest of the CDR3 is filled in from the germline J gene. This chain links TRBV18 with TRBJ2-7, with 7 positions matching TRBD2. The CDR3 consists of 12 residues. V was clipped by 3 bases and J by 5 bases; unmatched bases: 1. From germline, CDR1 is KGHSH and CDR2 LQKENI. The DNA read from the CDR3 is TGTGCCAGCTCACCCGGGGGGAACGAG. Translated, it gives CASSPGGNE. The full CDR3 reads CASSPGGNEQYF. The entire variable domain, with the rest obtained from reference TRBV18 and TRBJ2-7, is as follows: NAGVMQNPRHLVRRRGQEARLRCSPMKGHSHVYWYRQLPEEGLKFMVYLQKENIIDESGMPKERFSAEFPKEGPSILRIQQVVRGDSAAYFCASSPGGNEQYFGPGTRLTVT.

This clone has a handful of counts. From the germline J gene comes the end of the CDR3, since the read stops 3 residues before it. The chain joins TRBV19 to TRBJ1-2; TRBD1 is a possible D gene (6 bases). The germline gives CDR1 LNHDA, CDR2 SQIVND (reference sequence). The germline V and J ends were trimmed by 7 bases and 5 bases, with 14 bases remaining between them. CDR3 length: 13 amino acids. The CDR3 DNA, read in part, is TGTGCCAGTAACTTTAGGACAGCTTATGGC. Translation gives CASNFRTAYG. The CDR3 in full is CASNFRTAYGYTF.

This clone was found a few times. Read data end 3 residues before the CDR3 end; the end is taken from the germline J gene. The chain has TRBV7-7 and TRBJ2-5; D perhaps matches TRBD2 (6 bases). From germline, CDR1 is SSHAT and CDR2 FNYEAQ (reference sequence). The ends were cut back, 0 bases at V and 4 bases at J, with 12 bases in the middle. This CDR3 region has 15 residues. The CDR3 region is CASSLAYGGGETQYF. Incomplete CDR3 DNA: TGTGCCAGCAGCTTAGCGTACGGGGGTGGAGAGACC.

Concerning this clone: With the read ending 3 residues before the CDR3 end, the germline J gene is used to fill in that end. This chain uses TRBV7-6 with TRBJ2-5; D is unclear. Trimming left V 5 bases short and J 0 bases short, with 4 bases between. There are 12 residues in the CDR3. The V gene's germline CDR1 is SGHVS and CDR2 FNYEAQ. The chain's CDR3 is CASSLHQETQYF. The sequenced part of the CDR3 DNA is TGTGCCAGCAGCCTCCACCAAGAGACC.

This clone was observed a few times. The CDR3 reads CASSPLSRFEQYF. Incomplete CDR3 DNA: TGTGCCAGCTCACCCCTATCCCGGTTCGAG. The chain uses TRBV18 and TRBJ2-7; D call uncertain. The read finishes 3 residues shy of the CDR3 end, and the germline J gene is used to complete it. The CDR3 covers 13 residues. Deletions cut 3 bases from V and 6 bases from J, with 12 bases between. The germline CDR1 and CDR2 sequences are KGHSH and LQKENI.

This clone was picked up many times. Read data end 3 residues before the CDR3 end; the end is taken from the germline J gene. V gene TRBV18 combines with J gene TRBJ2-7; perhaps TRBD1 as D (5 bases). CDR1 KGHSH and CDR2 LQKENI come from the germline V gene. V shed 5 bases and J shed 2 bases, with 16 bases lying between them. This CDR3 spans 15 amino acids. Partial CDR3 DNA: TGTGCCAGCTCAGCGCCCGGCAGGGCCGCCTACGAG. Amino acids: CASSAPGRAAYE. The complete CDR3 reads CASSAPGRAAYEQYF. Together with reference TRBV18 and TRBJ2-7, the CDR3 gives the full variable domain: NAGVMQNPRHLVRRRGQEARLRCSPMKGHSHVYWYRQLPEEGLKFMVYLQKENIIDESGMPKERFSAEFPKEGPSILRIQQVVRGDSAAYFCASSAPGRAAYEQYFGPGTRLTVT.

Worth noting for this clone: The missing CDR3 end, 3 residues past where the read stops, is filled in from the germline J gene. The chain is built from TRBV7-3 and TRBJ2-7, with D possibly TRBD2 on 6 matching bases. The length of the CDR3 is 14 residues. Deletions cut 5 bases from V and 3 bases from J, with 14 bases between. Germline V lookup: CDR1 SGHTA, CDR2 FQGTGA. The CDR3 bases that were read are TGTGCCAGCAGCCCCTCCGGGGGAAGCTACGAG. Translation gives CASSPSGGSYE. The full CDR3 is CASSPSGGSYEQYF.

Points on this clone: Read data end 3 residues before the CDR3 end; the end is taken from the germline J gene. V is TRBV6-2 or TRBV6-3 and J is TRBJ2-7; TRBD1 matches 7 bases. This CDR3 has 13 amino acids. Per the germline V gene, CDR1 is MNHEY and CDR2 is SVGEGT. The trim removed 6 bases at V and 6 bases at J, leaving 8 bases unmatched. CDR3 DNA, as far as it was read: TGTGCCAGCAGATTTGACAGGGTGGGCGAG. Amino acid sequence: CASRFDRVGE. The complete CDR3 reads CASRFDRVGEQYF.

This clone counts as medium-sized. The read halts 3 residues ahead of the CDR3 end, with the missing end drawn from the germline J gene. J is TRBJ2-3 and V is TRBV12-5, with 11 bases matching TRBD1. The CDR3 runs 14 residues. Germline V CDR1 and CDR2: LGHNT, FRNRAP. With V trimmed by 4 bases and J by 5 bases, 2 bases remained unmatched. Incomplete CDR3 DNA: TGTGCTAGTGGTTCGGACAGGGGGCAAGATACG. Translated, it gives CASGSDRGQDT. The full CDR3 is CASGSDRGQDTQYF.

This clone has more than one count but fewer than ten. The CDR3 end lies 3 residues beyond the end of the read and is filled in from the germline J gene. The chain employs TRBV18 and TRBJ2-5; D is possibly TRBD1 (6 bases). This CDR3 contains 16 residues. The germline CDR1 and CDR2 sequences are KGHSH and LQKENI. V lost 3 bases and J lost 0, with 14 bases in between. The sequenced part of the CDR3 DNA is TGTGCCAGCTCACCCTACATACAGGGCTACCAAGAGACC. Amino acid sequence: CASSPYIQGYQET. The full CDR3 is CASSPYIQGYQETQYF.

In the case of this clone: The read halts 3 residues ahead of the CDR3 end, with the missing end drawn from the germline J gene. V is TRBV5-1 and J is TRBJ2-5, with TRBD1 as a possible D gene (6 bases). The CDR3 loop spans 17 amino acids. Germline CDR1 and CDR2: SGHRS and YFSETQ. V lost 1 base and J lost 4, with 20 bases in between. The CDR3 here is CASSLTRQEALRETQYF. The sequenced part of the CDR3 DNA is TGCGCCAGCAGCTTGACCCGACAGGAGGCCCTCCGAGAGACC.

This clone occurred a few times. The read is 3 residues too short to cover the CDR3 end, so that end is filled in from the germline J gene. V gene TRBV18 combines with J gene TRBJ2-7, with TRBD1 as a possible D gene (5 bases). Germline V gene data show CDR1 as KGHSH and CDR2 as LQKENI. The CDR3 extends over 14 amino acids. The V end lost 6 bases, the J end lost 2 bases, and 14 bases lay between the germline ends. CDR3 DNA (partial): TGTGCCAGCTCGACCGCCAGGGATCCCTACGAG. Encoded protein: CASSTARDPYE. From start to end, the CDR3 is CASSTARDPYEQYF.

The covered CDR3 bases are TGTGCCAGCTTCTCGATCAGGGGGGCTGATGGC. Protein sequence: CASFSIRGADG. In full, the CDR3 reads CASFSIRGADGYTF. The V and J genes are TRBV18 and TRBJ1-2; 7 nucleotides match TRBD1. The DNA ends 3 residues before the CDR3 does, and the rest of the CDR3 is filled in from the germline J gene. Trimming cost V 7 bases and J 6 bases; bases outside gene matches: 11. This CDR3 is built from 14 residues. Germline V gene lookup returns CDR1 KGHSH and CDR2 LQKENI.

By proportion, this clone is medium-sized. CDR3 region: CASTLRGWLGEQYF. The DNA read from the CDR3 is TGTGCCAGTACCCTTCGGGGGTGGCTAGGCGAG. The rearrangement links TRBV19 to TRBJ2-7, with TRBD2 as a possible D gene (6 bases). The observed sequence ends 3 residues before the CDR3 terminus, with the missing tail filled in from the germline J gene. This CDR3 is 14 amino acids long. V shed 7 bases and J shed 6 bases, with 19 bases lying between them. Germline V gene lookup returns CDR1 LNHDA and CDR2 SQIVND (reference sequence).

As regards this clone: The read finishes 3 residues shy of the CDR3 end, and the germline J gene is used to complete it. The rearrangement links TRBV5-1 to TRBJ1-2, with 7 bases fitting TRBD1. Germline CDR1 is SGHRS and CDR2 is YFSETQ. The trim removed 4 bases at V and 6 bases at J, leaving 6 bases unmatched. This CDR3 is 13 amino acids long. The sequenced CDR3 bases are TGCGCCAGCAGCGTGGGGGACAGCGATGGC. Its translation: CASSVGDSDG. The whole CDR3 sequence is CASSVGDSDGYTF.

This clone has just a few counts. Read coverage stops 3 residues before the CDR3 terminus; the germline J gene supplies the remainder. This chain joins TRBV6-2 or TRBV6-3 and TRBJ2-7, with D possibly matching TRBD1 (7 bases). Germline values: CDR1 MNHEY, CDR2 SVGEGT. V shed 2 bases and J shed 3 bases, with 17 bases lying between them. There are 16 residues in the CDR3. The DNA read from the CDR3 is TGTGCCAGCAGTTACCGCGGGACAGTTGGGATCTACGAG. This codes for CASSYRGTVGIYE. The whole CDR3 protein reads CASSYRGTVGIYEQYF.

Note on this clone: The read stops 3 residues short of the end of the CDR3; the missing end is completed from the germline J gene. V and J are TRBV7-9 and TRBJ1-5, with unresolved D. CDR3 size: 13 residues. CDR1 SEHNR and CDR2 FQNEAQ come from the germline V gene (reference sequence). Trimming shortened V by 3 bases and J by 3 bases, and 6 bases separated the two germline ends. The CDR3 is CASSFTNNQPQHF. The sequenced CDR3 bases are TGTGCCAGCAGCTTCACAAACAATCAGCCC.

As regards this clone: The read is 3 residues too short to cover the CDR3 end, so that end is filled in from the germline J gene. This chain links TRBV6-1 with TRBJ1-1; D is unclear. V was clipped by 2 bases and J by 0 bases, with 7 bases between them. The CDR3 consists of 14 residues. Germline lookup yields CDR1 MNHNS and CDR2 SASEGT. The CDR3 spells CASSEPGLNTEAFF. Incomplete CDR3 DNA: TGTGCCAGCAGTGAACCAGGTTTGAACACTGAA.

Comments on this clone: The read ends 3 residues shy of where the CDR3 ends; the end is completed using the germline J gene. V usage is TRBV20-1 and J usage is TRBJ2-1; tentatively, D is TRBD2 (7 bases). Trimming cost V 0 bases and J 3 bases, with 12 bases left between them. Germline CDR1 is DFQATT and CDR2 is SNEGSKA (reference sequence). The CDR3 sequence is 15 residues long. CDR3 DNA, as far as it was read: TGCAGTGCTAGAGAGGGGGGGCATAACTACAATGAG. This encodes CSAREGGHNYNE. The full CDR3 protein is CSAREGGHNYNEQFF.

The sample holds a few counts of this clone. The read ends 3 residues early relative to the CDR3; the germline J gene fills the gap. The chain carries TRBV19 and TRBJ2-7; weak D call: TRBD1 (5 bases). Germline V gene lookup returns CDR1 LNHDA and CDR2 SQIVND (reference sequence). Deletions cut 3 bases from V and 6 bases from J, with 15 bases between. This CDR3 comprises 14 residues. The CDR3 DNA, read in part, is TGTGCCAGTAGTATTCATCCCAGGGTGGTCGAG. It translates to CASSIHPRVVE. The full CDR3 protein reads CASSIHPRVVEQYF. Combining the CDR3 with reference TRBV19 and TRBJ2-7 gives the whole variable domain DGGITQSPKYLFRKEGQNVTLSCEQNLNHDAMYWYRQDPGQGLRLIYYSQIVNDFQKGDIAEGYSVSREKKESFPLTVTSAQKNPTAFYLCASSIHPRVVEQYFGPGTRLTVT.

This clone occurred many times. The CDR3 end is not reached by the read, which stops 3 residues before it; the germline J gene fills it in. The chain joins TRBV6-2 or TRBV6-3 to TRBJ1-2; TRBD1 agrees at 8 bases. The J segment lost 4 bases and the V segment lost 6 bases, leaving 7 bases of the junction unmatched. The germline gives CDR1 MNHEY, CDR2 SVGEGT. CDR3 length: 14 amino acids. CDR3 bases read: TGTGCCAGCAGCCGCGACAGGGGTATCTATGGC. Amino acids: CASSRDRGIYG. The complete CDR3 sequence is CASSRDRGIYGYTF.

A few counts support this clone. The read falls 3 residues short of the CDR3 end, and the missing part is taken from the germline J gene. This rearrangement joins TRBV7-8 to TRBJ1-2; unclear D gene. The germline CDR1 and CDR2 sequences are SGHVS and FQNEAQ. The CDR3 covers 14 residues. V was cut by 1 base and J by 4 bases, with 10 bases left in between. CDR3 protein: CASSLGSLSYGYTF. The sequenced part of the CDR3 DNA is TGTGCCAGCAGCTTAGGATCACTAAGCTATGGC.

This clone was detected only a few times. The CDR3 end falls 3 residues outside the read, so it is completed with the germline J gene. The genes are TRBV6-2 or TRBV6-3 and TRBJ2-1; TRBD2 matches 10 bases. With V trimmed by 6 bases and J by 0 bases, 5 bases remained unmatched. The germline V gene has CDR1 MNHEY and CDR2 SVGEGT. This CDR3 spans 16 amino acids. The CDR3 loop is CASRGTSASSYNEQFF. Partial CDR3 DNA: TGTGCCAGCAGGGGGACTAGCGCATCCTCCTACAATGAG.

For this clone: Read sequence stops 3 residues before the CDR3 end, and the germline J gene provides the missing end. This chain connects TRBV19 to TRBJ1-2, with 7 bases that match TRBD1. Germline V gene lookup returns CDR1 LNHDA and CDR2 SQIVND (reference sequence). V gave up 5 bases and J gave up 3 bases; unmatched junction bases: 12. The CDR3 has 16 amino acids. The sequenced part of the CDR3 DNA is TGTGCCAGTAGTCCCACGGCAGGGGGGATTCACTATGGC. Protein product: CASSPTAGGIHYG. The complete CDR3 reads CASSPTAGGIHYGYTF.